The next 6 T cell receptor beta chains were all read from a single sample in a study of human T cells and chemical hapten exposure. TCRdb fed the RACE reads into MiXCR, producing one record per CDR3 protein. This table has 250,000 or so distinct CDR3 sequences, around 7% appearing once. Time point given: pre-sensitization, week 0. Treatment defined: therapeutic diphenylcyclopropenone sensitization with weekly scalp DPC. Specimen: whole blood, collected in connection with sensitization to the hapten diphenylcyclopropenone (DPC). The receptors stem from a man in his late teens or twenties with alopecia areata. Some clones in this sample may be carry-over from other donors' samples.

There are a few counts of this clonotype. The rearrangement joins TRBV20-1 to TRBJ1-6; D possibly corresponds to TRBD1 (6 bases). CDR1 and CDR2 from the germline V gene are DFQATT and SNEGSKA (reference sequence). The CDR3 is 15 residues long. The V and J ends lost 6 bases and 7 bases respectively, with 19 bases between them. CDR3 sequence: CSARTSQGYNSPLHF. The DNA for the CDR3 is TGCAGTGCCAGAACGAGCCAGGGGTACAATTCACCCCTCCACTTT.

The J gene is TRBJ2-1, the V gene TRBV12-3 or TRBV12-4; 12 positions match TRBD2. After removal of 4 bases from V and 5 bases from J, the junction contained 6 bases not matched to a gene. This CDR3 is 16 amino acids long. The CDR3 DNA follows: TGTGCCAGCAGTTCATCCCCTAGCGGGGGGGACAATGAGCAGTTCTTC. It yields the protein CASSSSPSGGDNEQFF.

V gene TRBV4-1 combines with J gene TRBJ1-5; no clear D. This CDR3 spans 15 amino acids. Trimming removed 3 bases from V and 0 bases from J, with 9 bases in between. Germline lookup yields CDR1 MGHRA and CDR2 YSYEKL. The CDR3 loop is CASSHAINSNQPQHF. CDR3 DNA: TGCGCCAGCAGCCACGCGATAAATAGCAATCAGCCCCAGCATTTT.

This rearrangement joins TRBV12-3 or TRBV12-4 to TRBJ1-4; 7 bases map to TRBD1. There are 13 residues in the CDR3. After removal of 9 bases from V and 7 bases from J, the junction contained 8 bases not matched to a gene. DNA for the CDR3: TGTGCCAGTAAGGGGCCAGGGGGTGAAAAACTGTTTTTT. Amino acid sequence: CASKGPGGEKLFF.

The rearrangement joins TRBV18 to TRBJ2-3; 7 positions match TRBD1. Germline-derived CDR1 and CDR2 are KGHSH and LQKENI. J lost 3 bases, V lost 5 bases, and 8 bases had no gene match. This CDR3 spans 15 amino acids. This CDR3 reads CASSTAGTETDTQYF. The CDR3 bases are TGTGCCAGCTCAACAGCCGGGACAGAAACAGATACGCAGTATTTT.

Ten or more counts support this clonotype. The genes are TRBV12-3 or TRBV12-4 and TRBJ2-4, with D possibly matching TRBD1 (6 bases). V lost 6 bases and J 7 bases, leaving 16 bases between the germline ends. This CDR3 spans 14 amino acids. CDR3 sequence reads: CASSPRTEWNIQYF. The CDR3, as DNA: TGTGCCAGCAGCCCCCGGACAGAATGGAACATTCAGTACTTC.